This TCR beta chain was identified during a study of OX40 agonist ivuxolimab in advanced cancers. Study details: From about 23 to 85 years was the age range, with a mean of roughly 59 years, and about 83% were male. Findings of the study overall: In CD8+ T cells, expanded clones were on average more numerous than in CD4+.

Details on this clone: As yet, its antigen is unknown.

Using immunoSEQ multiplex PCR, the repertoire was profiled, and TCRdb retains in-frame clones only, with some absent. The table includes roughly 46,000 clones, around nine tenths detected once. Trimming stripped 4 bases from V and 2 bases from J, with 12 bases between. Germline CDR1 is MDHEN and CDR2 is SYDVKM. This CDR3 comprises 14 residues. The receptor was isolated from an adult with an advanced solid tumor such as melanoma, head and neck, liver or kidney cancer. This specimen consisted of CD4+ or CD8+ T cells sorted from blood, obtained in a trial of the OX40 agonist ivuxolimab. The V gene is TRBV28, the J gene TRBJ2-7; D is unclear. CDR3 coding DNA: TGTGCCAGCAGTTATGCAGGCGGACCCTACGAGCAGTACTTC. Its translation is CASSYAGGPYEQYF. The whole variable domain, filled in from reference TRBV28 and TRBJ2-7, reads DVKVTQSSRYLVKRTGEKVFLECVQDMDHENMFWYRQDPGLGLRLIYFSYDVKMKEKGDIPEGYSVSREKKERFSLILESASTNQTSMYLCASSYAGGPYEQYFGPGTRLTVT.